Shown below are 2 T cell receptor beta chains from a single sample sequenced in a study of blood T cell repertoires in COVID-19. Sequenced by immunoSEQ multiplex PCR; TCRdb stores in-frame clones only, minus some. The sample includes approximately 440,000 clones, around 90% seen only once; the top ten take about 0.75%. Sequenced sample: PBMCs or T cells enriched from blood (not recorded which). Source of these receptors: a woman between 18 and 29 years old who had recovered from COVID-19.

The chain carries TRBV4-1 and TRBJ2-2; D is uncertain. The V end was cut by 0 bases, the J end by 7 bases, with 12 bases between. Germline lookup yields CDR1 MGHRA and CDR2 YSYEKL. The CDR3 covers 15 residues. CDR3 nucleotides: TGCGCCAGCAGCCAAGAAGGTTCGGGTCGCGGGGAGCTGTTTTTT. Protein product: CASSQEGSGRGELFF.

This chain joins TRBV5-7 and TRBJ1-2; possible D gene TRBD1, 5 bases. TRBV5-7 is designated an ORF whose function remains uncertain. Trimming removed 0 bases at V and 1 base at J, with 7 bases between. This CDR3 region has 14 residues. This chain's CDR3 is CASSLGGDNYGYTF. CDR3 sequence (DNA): TGTGCCAGCAGCTTGGGGGGGGATAACTATGGCTACACCTTC.